This T cell receptor (beta chain) was sequenced during a study of immune cell composition in non-small cell lung cancer. The study's findings and limits: Approximately 73% of squamous and around a third of adenocarcinoma cases had tumour-associated clones >0.5%. Tumour TCR-beta clonality showed no significant link to smoking pack-years. Overall clonality, unlike maximal tumour-associated clone frequency, did not predict TIL reactivity.

In regard to this clone: Its matching antigen is unknown.

Normal lung was taken at the farthest possible site, at least 3 cm from tumour. DNA was extracted from unsorted cell suspensions stored frozen. This CDR3 comprises 15 residues. V shed 4 bases and J shed 5 bases, with 18 bases lying between them. Germline CDR1 LGHNA, CDR2 YSLEER. Libraries were prepared by immunoSEQ multiplex PCR; TCRdb keeps only in-frame clonotypes and omits some of them. The table includes around 6,600 clones, under 90% detected once. The sequenced material came from non-adjacent lung tissue. The TCR comes from a human donor with non-small cell lung cancer. This chain joins TRBV4-3 and TRBJ2-7; the D gene is possibly TRBD2 (5 bases). CDR3 nucleotide sequence: TGCGCCAGCAGCCGAACCCATCTGGAGGTTGACGAGCAGTACTTC. It yields the protein CASSRTHLEVDEQYF.